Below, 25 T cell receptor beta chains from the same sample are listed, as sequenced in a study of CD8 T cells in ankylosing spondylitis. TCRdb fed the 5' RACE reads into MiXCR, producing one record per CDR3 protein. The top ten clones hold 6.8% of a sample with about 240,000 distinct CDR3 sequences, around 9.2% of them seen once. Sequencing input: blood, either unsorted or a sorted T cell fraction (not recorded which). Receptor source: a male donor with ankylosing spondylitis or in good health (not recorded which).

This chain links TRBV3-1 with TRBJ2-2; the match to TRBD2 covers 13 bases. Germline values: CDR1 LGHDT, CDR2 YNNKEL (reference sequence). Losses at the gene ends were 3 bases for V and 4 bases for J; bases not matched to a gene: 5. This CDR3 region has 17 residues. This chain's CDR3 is CASSQDGLAGVTGELFF. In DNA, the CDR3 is TGTGCCAGCAGCCAGGATGGACTAGCGGGGGTCACCGGGGAGCTGTTTTTT.

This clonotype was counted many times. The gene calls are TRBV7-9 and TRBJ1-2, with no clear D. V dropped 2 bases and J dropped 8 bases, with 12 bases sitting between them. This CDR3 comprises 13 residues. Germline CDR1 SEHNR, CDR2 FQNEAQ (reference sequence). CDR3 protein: CASSLNSPWGYTF. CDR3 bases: TGTGCCAGCAGCTTAAATTCCCCATGGGGCTACACCTTC.

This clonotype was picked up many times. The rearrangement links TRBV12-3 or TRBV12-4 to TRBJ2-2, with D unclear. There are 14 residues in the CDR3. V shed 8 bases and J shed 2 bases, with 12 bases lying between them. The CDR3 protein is CASGSYRNTGELFF. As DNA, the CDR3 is TGTGCCAGCGGGTCTTATCGAAACACCGGGGAGCTGTTTTTT.

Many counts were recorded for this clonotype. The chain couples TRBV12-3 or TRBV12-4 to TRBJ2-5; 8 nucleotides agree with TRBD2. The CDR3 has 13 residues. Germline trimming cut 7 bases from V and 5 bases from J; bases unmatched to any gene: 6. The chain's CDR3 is CASIFSGAETQYF. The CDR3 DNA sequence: TGTGCCAGCATTTTTAGCGGGGCTGAGACCCAGTACTTC.

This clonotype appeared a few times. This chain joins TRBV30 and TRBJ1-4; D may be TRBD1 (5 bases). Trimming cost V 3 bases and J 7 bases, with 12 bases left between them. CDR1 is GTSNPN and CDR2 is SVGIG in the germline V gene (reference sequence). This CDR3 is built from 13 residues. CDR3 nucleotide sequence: TGTGCCTGGAGGGGACGTGGATCTGAAAAACTGTTTTTT. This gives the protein CAWRGRGSEKLFF.

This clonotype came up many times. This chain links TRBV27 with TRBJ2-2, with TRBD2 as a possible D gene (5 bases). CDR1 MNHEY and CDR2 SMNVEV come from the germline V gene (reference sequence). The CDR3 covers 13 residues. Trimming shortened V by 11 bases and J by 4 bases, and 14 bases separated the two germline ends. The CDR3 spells CASARAGTGELFF. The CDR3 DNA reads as TGTGCCTCTGCTAGGGCGGGCACCGGGGAGCTGTTTTTT.

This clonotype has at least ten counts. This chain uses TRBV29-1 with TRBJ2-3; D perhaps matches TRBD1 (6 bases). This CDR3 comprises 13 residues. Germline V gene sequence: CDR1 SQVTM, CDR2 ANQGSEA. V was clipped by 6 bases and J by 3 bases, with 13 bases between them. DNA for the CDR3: TGCAGCGTACAGGGTGTATTAACAGATACGCAGTATTTT. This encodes CSVQGVLTDTQYF.

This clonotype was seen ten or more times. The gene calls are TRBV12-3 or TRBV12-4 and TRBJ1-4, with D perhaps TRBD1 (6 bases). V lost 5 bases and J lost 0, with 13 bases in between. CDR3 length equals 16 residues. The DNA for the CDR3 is TGTGCCAGCAGTCCCGGGGGCCGTGCAACTAATGAAAAACTGTTTTTT. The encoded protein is CASSPGGRATNEKLFF.

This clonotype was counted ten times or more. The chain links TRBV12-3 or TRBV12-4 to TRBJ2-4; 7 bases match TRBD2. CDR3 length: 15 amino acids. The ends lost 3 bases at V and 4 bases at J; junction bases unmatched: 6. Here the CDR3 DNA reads TGTGCCAGCAGTTTCCATCCCGGGAGGAAAAACATTCAGTACTTC. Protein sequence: CASSFHPGRKNIQYF.

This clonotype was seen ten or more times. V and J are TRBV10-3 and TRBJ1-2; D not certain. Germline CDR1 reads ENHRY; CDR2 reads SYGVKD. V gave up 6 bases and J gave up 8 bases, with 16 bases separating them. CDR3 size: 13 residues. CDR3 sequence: CAIRNRQAEGYTF. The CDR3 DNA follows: TGTGCCATCAGGAACAGACAAGCTGAAGGCTACACCTTC.

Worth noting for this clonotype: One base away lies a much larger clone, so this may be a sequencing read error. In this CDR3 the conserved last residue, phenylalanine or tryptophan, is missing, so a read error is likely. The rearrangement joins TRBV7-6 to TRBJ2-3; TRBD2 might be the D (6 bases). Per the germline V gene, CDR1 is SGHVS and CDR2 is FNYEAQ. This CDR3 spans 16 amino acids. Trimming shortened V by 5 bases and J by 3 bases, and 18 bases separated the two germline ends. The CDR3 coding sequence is TGTGCCAGCAGCCGCCTTCCGGGACTTGATACAGATACGCAGTATTCT. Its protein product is CASSRLPGLDTDTQYS.

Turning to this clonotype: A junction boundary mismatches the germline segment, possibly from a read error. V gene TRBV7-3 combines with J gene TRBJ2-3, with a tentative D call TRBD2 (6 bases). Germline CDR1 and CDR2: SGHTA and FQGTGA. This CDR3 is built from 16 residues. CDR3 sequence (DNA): TGTGCCAGAAGCTCGTCGAGCAGCGGGAGCACAGATACGCAGTATTTT. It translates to CARSSSSSGSTDTQYF.

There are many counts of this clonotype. CDR3: CASSLDFSFTDTQYF. CDR3 bases: TGTGCCAGCAGCTTAGACTTCTCCTTCACAGATACGCAGTATTTT. The V and J genes are TRBV7-2 and TRBJ2-3; D is undetermined. The CDR3 sequence is 15 residues long. Germline values: CDR1 SGHTA, CDR2 FQGNSA. Trimming pared 1 base from V and 2 bases from J, leaving 10 bases between.

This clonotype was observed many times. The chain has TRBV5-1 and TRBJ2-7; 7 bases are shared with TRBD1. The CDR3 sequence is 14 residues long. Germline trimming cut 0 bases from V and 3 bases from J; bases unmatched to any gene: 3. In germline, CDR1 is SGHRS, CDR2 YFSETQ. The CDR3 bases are TGCGCCAGCAGCTTGGGGCAGGGGGACTACGAGCAGTACTTC. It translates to CASSLGQGDYEQYF.

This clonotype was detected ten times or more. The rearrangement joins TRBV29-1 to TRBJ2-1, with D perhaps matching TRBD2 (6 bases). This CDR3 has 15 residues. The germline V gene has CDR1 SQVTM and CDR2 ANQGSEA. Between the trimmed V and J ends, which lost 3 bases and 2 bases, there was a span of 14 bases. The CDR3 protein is CSVDEEGGAYNEQFF. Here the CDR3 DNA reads TGCAGCGTTGATGAGGAGGGCGGAGCCTACAATGAGCAGTTCTTC.

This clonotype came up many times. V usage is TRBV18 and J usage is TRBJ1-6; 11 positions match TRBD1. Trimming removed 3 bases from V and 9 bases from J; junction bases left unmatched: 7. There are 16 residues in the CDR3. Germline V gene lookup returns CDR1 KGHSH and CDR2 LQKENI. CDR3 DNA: TGTGCCAGCTCACCTCAGCGGGGGACAGGGGGTTCACCCCTCCACTTT. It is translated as CASSPQRGTGGSPLHF.

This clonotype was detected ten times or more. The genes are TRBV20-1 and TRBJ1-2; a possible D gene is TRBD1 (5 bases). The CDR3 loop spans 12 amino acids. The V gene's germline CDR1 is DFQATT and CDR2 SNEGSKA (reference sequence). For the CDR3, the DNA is TGCAGCCCAAGTGGGGGAAGAGATGGCTACACCTTC. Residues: CSPSGGRDGYTF.

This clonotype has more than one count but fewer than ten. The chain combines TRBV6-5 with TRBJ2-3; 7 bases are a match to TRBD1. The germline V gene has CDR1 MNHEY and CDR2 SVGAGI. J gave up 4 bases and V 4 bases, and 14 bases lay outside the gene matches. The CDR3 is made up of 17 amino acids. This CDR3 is CASSSREQGPSSDTQYF. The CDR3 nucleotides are TGTGCCAGCAGTTCGCGAGAACAGGGGCCCTCATCAGATACGCAGTATTTT.

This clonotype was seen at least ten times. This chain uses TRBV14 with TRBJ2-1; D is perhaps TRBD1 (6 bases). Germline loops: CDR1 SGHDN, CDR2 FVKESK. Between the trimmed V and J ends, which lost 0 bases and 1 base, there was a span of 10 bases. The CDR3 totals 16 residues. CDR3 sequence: CASSQDAGVSYNEQFF. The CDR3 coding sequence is TGTGCCAGCAGCCAAGACGCAGGGGTATCCTACAATGAGCAGTTCTTC.

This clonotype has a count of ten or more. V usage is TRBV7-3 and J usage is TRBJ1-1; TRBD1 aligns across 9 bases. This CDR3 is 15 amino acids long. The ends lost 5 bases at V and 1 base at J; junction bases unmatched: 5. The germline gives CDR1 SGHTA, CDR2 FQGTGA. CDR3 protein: CASSTGQGRNTEAFF. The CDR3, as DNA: TGTGCCAGCAGCACCGGACAGGGGAGGAACACTGAAGCTTTCTTT.

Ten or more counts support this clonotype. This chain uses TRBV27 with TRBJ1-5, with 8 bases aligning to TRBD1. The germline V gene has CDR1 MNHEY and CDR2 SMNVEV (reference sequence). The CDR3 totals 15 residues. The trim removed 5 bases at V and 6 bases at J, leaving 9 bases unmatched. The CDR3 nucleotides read TGTGCCAGCAGTCCTCAGGGACAGGCGGGTCAGCCCCAGCATTTT. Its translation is CASSPQGQAGQPQHF.

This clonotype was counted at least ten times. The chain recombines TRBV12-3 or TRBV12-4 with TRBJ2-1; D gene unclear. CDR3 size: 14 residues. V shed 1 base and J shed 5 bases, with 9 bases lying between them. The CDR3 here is CASSLGSPNNEQFF. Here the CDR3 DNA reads TGTGCCAGCAGTTTAGGGAGTCCCAACAATGAGCAGTTCTTC.

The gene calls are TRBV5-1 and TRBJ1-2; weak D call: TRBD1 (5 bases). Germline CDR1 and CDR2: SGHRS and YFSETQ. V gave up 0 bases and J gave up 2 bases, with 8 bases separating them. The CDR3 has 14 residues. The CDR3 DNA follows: TGCGCCAGCAGCTTGGGGGACGGGAACTATGGCTACACCTTC. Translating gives CASSLGDGNYGYTF.

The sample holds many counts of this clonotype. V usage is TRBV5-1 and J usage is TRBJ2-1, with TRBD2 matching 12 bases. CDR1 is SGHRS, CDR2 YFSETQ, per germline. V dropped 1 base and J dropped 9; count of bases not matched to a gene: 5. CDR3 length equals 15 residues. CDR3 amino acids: CASSLLASGGGEQFF. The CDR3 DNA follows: TGCGCCAGCAGCTTGCTGGCTAGCGGGGGGGGTGAGCAGTTCTTC.

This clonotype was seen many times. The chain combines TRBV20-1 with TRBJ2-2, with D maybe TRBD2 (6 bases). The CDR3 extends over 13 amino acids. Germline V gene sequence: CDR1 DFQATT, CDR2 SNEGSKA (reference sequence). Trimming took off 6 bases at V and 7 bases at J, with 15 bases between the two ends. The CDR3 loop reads CSASGTGGGELFF. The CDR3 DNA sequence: TGCAGTGCCAGTGGGACTGGAGGCGGGGAGCTGTTTTTT.